A selection of T cell receptor beta chains follows, all from one sample in a study of blood T cell repertoires in COVID-19. Produced via immunoSEQ multiplex PCR; TCRdb's table is partial and in-frame only. This sample has some 300,000 clones, with around nine tenths found just once. The source material was peripheral blood. Every receptor here comes from a woman aged 70-85 years with COVID-19, enrolled during active disease. Each CDR3 is given with its conserved first and last residue. Each record gives: V gene, J gene, CDR3 protein.

TRBV5-4,TRBJ2-5,CASSLAQFQETQYF
TRBV15,TRBJ1-6,CATRDWDRADDSPLHF
TRBV18,TRBJ1-2,CASSPQQDYGYTF
TRBV2,TRBJ1-2,CASSQDPGFGYTF
TRBV11-2,TRBJ2-1,CASSSGQGLEQFF
TRBV6-5,TRBJ1-1,CASSYSRDLSTEAFF
TRBV30,TRBJ2-1,CAWTRDRGNNEQFF
TRBV5-1,TRBJ2-5,CASSLALADSETQYF
TRBV19,TRBJ2-1,CASSIVRGSSYNEQFF
TRBV4-2,TRBJ2-3,CASSQGVSSGADTQYF
TRBV4-1,TRBJ2-1,CASSLLREAEQFF
TRBV24-1,TRBJ2-1,CATSDRRTGGSSYNEQFF
TRBV6-5,TRBJ2-3,CASNSGSGDTQYF
TRBV20-1,TRBJ1-1,CSASIWGVPEAFF
TRBV29-1,TRBJ1-1,CSGGQGGWNTEAFF
TRBV24-1,TRBJ2-5,CATSSSVPSGGLETQYF
TRBV28,TRBJ2-2,CANRGGSGELFF
TRBV4-1,TRBJ1-4,CASSHWDSNEKLFF
TRBV27,TRBJ1-4,CASSTGTASEKLFF
TRBV2,TRBJ2-3,CASSYEGQGATDTQYF
TRBV2,TRBJ1-4,CASSADREATNEKLFF
TRBV6-1,TRBJ1-6,CASSELGLYNSPLHF
TRBV9,TRBJ1-2,CASSVDSGQTYGYTF
TRBV7-2,TRBJ1-5,CASSLAGQPQHF